The sequence of this T cell receptor (beta chain) was determined in a study of T cell responses to AZD1222 COVID-19 vaccine. The V gene end was trimmed by 4 bases and the J gene end by 5 bases; junction bases not matched to a gene: 5. CDR1 and CDR2 from the germline V gene are LNHDA and SQIVND (reference sequence). This CDR3 region has 15 residues. Using immunoSEQ multiplex PCR, the repertoire was profiled, and TCRdb retains in-frame clones only, with some absent. The sample has about 66,000 clones, around nine tenths seen once; the top ten hold about 6%. The sequence was obtained from an adult who received the MenACWY meningococcal vaccine as a control. The V gene is TRBV19, the J gene TRBJ2-1; 10 nucleotides line up with TRBD2. The material sequenced was peripheral blood, taken 28 days after the second dose of the MenACWY control vaccine. This CDR3 is CASSRRTSGNNEQFF. CDR3 in DNA: TGTGCCAGTAGTAGACGGACTAGCGGAAACAATGAGCAGTTCTTC.